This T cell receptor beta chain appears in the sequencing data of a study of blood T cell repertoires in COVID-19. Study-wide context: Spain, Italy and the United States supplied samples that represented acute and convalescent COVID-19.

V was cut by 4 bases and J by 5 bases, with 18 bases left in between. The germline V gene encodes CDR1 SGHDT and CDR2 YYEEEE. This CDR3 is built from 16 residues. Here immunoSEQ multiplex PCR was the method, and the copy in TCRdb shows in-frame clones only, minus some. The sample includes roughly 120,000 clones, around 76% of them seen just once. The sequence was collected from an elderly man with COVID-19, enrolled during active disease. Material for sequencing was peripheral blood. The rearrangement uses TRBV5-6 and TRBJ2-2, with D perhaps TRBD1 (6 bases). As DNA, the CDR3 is TGTGCCAGCAGCGAACAAATACAGGGATGGACCGGGGAGCTGTTTTTT. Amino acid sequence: CASSEQIQGWTGELFF.